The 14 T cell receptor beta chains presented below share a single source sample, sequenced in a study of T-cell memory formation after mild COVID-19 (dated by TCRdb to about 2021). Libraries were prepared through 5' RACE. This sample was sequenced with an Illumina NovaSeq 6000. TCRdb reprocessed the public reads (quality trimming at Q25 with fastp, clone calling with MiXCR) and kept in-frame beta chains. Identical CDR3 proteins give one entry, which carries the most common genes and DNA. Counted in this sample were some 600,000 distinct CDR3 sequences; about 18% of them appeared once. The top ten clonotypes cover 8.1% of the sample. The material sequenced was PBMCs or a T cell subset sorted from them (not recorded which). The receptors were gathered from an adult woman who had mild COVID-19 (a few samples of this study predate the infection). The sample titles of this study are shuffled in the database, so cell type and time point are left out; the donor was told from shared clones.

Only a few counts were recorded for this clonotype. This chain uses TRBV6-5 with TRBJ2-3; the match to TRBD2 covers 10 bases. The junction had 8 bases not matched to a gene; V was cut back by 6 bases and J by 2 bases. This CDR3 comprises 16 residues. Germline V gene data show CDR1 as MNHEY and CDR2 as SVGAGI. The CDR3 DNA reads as TGTGCCAGCAGACACCTAGCGGGAGCACTCACAGATACGCAGTATTTT. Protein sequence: CASRHLAGALTDTQYF.

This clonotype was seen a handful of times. DNA for the CDR3: TGTGCCAGCTCACTAGCCGAAGGGTCTCCTGGGGCCAACGTCCTGACTTTC. It codes for CASSLAEGSPGANVLTF. The chain employs TRBV18 and TRBJ2-6; D remains unclear. Germline CDR1 is KGHSH and CDR2 is LQKENI. V dropped 4 bases and J dropped 2 bases, with 15 bases sitting between them. This CDR3 comprises 17 residues.

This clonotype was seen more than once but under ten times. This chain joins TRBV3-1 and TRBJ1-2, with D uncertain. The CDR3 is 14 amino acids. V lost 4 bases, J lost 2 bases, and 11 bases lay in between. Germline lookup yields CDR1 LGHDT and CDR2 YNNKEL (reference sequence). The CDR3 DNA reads TGTGCCAGCAGCCCCCGCGCCGTGAACTATGGCTACACCTTC. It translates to CASSPRAVNYGYTF.

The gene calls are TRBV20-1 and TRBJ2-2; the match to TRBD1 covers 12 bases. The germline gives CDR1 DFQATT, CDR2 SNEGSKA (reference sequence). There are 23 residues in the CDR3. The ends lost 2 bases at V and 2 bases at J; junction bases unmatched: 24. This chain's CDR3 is CSARSGQGAQAGGPLSNTGELFF. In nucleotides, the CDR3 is TGCAGTGCTAGATCGGGACAGGGGGCGCAGGCGGGAGGACCGTTGAGTAACACCGGGGAGCTGTTTTTT.

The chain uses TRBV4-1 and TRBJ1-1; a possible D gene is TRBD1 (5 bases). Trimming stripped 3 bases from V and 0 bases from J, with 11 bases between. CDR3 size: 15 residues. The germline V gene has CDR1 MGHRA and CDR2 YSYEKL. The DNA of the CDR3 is TGCGCCAGCAGCCATAGCCCGGGACTGAACACTGAAGCTTTCTTT. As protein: CASSHSPGLNTEAFF.

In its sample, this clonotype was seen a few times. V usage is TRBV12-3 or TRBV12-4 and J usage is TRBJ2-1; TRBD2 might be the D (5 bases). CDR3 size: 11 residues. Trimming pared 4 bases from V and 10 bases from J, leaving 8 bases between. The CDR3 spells CASSSWEEQFF. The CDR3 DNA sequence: TGTGCCAGCAGTTCCTGGGAGGAGCAGTTCTTC.

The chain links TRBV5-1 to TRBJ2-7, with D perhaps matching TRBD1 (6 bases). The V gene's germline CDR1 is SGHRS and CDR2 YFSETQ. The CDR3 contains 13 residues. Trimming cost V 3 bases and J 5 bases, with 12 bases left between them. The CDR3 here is CASSSGTSDEQYF. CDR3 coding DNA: TGCGCCAGCAGCTCCGGGACATCGGACGAGCAGTACTTC.

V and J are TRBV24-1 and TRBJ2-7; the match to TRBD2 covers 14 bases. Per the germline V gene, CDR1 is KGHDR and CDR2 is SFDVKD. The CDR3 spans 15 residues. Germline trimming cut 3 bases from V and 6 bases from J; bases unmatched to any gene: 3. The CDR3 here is CATSDPTSGRAEQYF. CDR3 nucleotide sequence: TGTGCCACCAGTGATCCGACTAGCGGGAGGGCCGAGCAGTACTTC.

CDR3 in DNA: TGTGCCAGCAGCTTAGCGCGTTGGGGGACGACAGATACGCAGTATTTT. This translates into CASSLARWGTTDTQYF. This rearrangement joins TRBV7-8 to TRBJ2-3; D may match TRBD1 or TRBD2 (5 bases each). The CDR3 is made up of 16 amino acids. V was pared by 0 bases and J by 3 bases, with 13 bases between. Germline loops: CDR1 SGHVS, CDR2 FQNEAQ.

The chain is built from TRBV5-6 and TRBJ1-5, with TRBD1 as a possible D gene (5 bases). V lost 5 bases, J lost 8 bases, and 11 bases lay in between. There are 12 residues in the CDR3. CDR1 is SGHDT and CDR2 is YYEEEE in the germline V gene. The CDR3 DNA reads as TGTGCCAGCAGGAAATTGGGGGAGCCCCAGCATTTT. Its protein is CASRKLGEPQHF. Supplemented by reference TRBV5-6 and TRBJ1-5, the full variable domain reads DAGVTQSPTHLIKTRGQQVTLRCSPKSGHDTVSWYQQALGQGPQFIFQYYEEEERQRGNFPDRFSGHQFPNYSSELNVNALLLGDSALYLCASRKLGEPQHFGDGTRLSIL.

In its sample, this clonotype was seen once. The CDR3 region is CASSLGMGSGELFF. CDR3 DNA: TGTGCCAGCAGCTTGGGGATGGGTTCCGGGGAGCTGTTTTTT. The V and J genes are TRBV7-9 and TRBJ2-2; D remains ambiguous. CDR1 SEHNR and CDR2 FQNEAQ come from the germline V gene (reference sequence). The CDR3 sequence is 14 residues long. Trimming cost V 3 bases and J 6 bases, with 11 bases left between them.

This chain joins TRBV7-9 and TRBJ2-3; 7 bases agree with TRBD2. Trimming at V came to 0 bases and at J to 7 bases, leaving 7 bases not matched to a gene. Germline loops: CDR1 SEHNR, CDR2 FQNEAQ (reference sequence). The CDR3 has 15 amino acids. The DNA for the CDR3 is TGTGCCAGCAGCTTAGCTGAGCGGGGCGGAAATACGCAGTATTTT. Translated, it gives CASSLAERGGNTQYF.

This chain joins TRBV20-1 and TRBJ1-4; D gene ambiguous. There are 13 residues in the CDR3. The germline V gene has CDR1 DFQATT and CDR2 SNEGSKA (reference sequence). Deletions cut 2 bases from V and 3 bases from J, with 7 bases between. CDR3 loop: CSARTTSNEKLFF. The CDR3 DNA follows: TGCAGTGCTAGAACGACGTCTAATGAAAAACTGTTTTTT.

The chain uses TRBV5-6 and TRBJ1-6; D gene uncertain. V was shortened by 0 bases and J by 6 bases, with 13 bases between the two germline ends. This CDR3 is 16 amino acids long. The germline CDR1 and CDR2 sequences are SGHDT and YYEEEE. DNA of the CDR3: TGTGCCAGCAGCTTGGACCTGAGTCGGGGTAATTCACCCCTCCACTTT. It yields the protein CASSLDLSRGNSPLHF.